The subject of this entry is one T cell receptor (beta chain). The target antigen is unknown. This sample is part of a study of T cell responses to AZD1222 COVID-19 vaccine. Whole-study results and caveats: Repertoires in all cases were sampled only once the peak T cell response had passed. At study baseline, merely roughly 6 AZD1222 recipients were seropositive. In a largely white British group with more females than males, clonal diversity was possibly underestimated. Rises in breadth and depth of Spike-specific TCRs came after two AZD1222 doses.

Some clones are missing from TCRdb's copy, which holds only in-frame ones; the method was immunoSEQ multiplex PCR. The sample carries some 280,000 clones, 90% to 95% recorded once. Germline values: CDR1 SNHLY, CDR2 FYNNEI. The CDR3 extends over 13 amino acids. With 7 bases clipped from V and 9 bases from J, the junction kept 9 bases outside the gene matches. The rearrangement links TRBV2 to TRBJ1-5, with TRBD1 matching over 7 bases. The sequenced sample was peripheral blood, obtained 28 days after the second AZD1222 dose. The receptor was derived from an adult who received the AZD1222 COVID-19 vaccine. The CDR3, as DNA: TGTGCCAGCACCCAGGGGGGGTATGCGCCCCAGCATTTT. Residues: CASTQGGYAPQHF.